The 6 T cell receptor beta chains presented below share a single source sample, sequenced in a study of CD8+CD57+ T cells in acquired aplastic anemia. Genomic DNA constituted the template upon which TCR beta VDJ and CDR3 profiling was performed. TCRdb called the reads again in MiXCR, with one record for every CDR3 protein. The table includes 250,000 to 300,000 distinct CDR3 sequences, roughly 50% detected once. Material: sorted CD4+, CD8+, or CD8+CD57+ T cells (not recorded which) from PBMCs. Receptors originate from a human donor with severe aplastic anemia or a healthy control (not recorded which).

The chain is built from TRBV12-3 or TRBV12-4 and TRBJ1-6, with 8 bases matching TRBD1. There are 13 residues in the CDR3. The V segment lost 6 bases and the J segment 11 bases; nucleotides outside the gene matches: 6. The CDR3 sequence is CASSQDRAAPLHF. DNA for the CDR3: TGTGCCAGCAGCCAGGACAGGGCCGCACCCCTCCACTTT.

DNA of the CDR3: TGCGCCAGCAGTCCCGACACACGCTTGAACACTGAAGCTTTCTTT. It is translated as CASSPDTRLNTEAFF. The V and J genes are TRBV5-1 and TRBJ1-1; D call uncertain. The V and J ends lost 5 bases and 0 bases respectively, with 14 bases between them. The CDR3 contains 15 residues. CDR1 SGHRS and CDR2 YFSETQ come from the germline V gene.

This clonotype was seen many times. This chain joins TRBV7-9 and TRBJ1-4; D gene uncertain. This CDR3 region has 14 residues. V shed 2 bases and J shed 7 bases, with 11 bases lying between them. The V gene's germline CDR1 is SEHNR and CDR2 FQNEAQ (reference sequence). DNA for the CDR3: TGTGCCAGCAGCTTAATGGGGTCTAGTGAAAAACTGTTTTTT. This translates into CASSLMGSSEKLFF.

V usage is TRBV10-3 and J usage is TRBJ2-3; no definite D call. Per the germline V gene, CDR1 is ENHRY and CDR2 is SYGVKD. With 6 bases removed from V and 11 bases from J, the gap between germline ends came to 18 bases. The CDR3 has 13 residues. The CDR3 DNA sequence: TGTGCCATCAGGACCGATCCCTACAATGAGCAGTATTTT. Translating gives CAIRTDPYNEQYF.

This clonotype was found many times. CDR3 loop: CSANPSGGAGTDTQYF. As DNA, the CDR3 is TGCAGTGCTAACCCTAGCGGGGGGGCCGGGACAGATACGCAGTATTTT. The rearrangement uses TRBV20-1 and TRBJ2-3; 12 positions match TRBD2. Germline-derived CDR1 and CDR2 are DFQATT and SNEGSKA (reference sequence). The CDR3 extends over 16 amino acids. With V trimmed by 4 bases and J by 3 bases, 8 bases remained unmatched.

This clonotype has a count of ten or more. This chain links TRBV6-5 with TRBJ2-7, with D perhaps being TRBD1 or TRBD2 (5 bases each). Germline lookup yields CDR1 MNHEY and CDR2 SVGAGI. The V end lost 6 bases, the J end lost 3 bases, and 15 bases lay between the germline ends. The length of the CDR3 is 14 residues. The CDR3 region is CASSRRQRGYEQYF. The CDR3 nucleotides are TGTGCCAGCAGCCGGAGGCAAAGGGGCTACGAGCAGTACTTC.